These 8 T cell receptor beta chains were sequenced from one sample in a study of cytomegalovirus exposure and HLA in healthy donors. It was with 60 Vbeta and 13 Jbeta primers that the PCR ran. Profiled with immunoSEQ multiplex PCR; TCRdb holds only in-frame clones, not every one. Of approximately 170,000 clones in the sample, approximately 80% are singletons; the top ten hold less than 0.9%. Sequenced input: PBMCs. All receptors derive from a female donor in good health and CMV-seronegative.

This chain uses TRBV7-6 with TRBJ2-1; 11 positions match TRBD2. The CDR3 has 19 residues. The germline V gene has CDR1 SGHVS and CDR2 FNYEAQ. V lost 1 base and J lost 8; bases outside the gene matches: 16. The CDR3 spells CASSLGKTSGSATGYEQFF. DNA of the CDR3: TGTGCCAGCAGCTTAGGTAAAACTAGCGGGAGCGCAACAGGTTATGAGCAGTTCTTC.

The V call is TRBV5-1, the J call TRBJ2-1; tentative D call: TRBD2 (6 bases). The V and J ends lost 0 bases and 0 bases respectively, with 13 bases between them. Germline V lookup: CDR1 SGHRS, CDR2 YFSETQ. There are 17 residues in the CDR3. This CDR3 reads CASSLAAGTGSYNEQFF. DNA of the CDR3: TGCGCCAGCAGCTTGGCCGCGGGAACTGGCTCCTACAATGAGCAGTTCTTC.

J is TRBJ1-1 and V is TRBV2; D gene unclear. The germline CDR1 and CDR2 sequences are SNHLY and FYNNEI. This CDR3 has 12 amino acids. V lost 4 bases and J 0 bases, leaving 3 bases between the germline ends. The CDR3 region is CASSVVNTEAFF. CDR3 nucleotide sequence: TGTGCCAGCAGTGTCGTGAACACTGAAGCTTTCTTT.

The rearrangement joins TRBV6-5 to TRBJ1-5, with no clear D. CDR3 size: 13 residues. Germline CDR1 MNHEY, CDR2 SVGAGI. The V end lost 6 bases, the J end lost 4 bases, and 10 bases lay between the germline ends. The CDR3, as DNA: TGTGCCAGCAGGGGAGACCTAAATCAGCCCCAGCATTTT. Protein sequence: CASRGDLNQPQHF.

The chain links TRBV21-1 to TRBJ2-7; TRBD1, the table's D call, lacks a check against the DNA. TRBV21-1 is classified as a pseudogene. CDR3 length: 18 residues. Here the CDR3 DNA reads TGTGCCAGCAGCAAAGCGGGTGGTCGGACAGGGGGTTCCTACGAGCAGTACTTC. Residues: CASSKAGGRTGGSYEQYF.

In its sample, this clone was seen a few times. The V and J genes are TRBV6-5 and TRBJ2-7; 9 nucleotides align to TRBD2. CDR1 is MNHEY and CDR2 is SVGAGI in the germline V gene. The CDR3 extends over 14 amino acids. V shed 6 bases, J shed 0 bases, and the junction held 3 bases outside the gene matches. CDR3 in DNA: TGTGCCAGCAGGGAGACTAGCGGCTCCTACGAGCAGTACTTC. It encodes CASRETSGSYEQYF.

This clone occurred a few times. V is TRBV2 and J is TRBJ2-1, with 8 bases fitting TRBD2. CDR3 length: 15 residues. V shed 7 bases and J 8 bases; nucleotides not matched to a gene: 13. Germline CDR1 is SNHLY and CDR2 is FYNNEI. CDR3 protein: CASNVRGHGGDEQFF. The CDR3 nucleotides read TGTGCCAGCAATGTGAGGGGCCACGGGGGGGATGAGCAGTTCTTC.

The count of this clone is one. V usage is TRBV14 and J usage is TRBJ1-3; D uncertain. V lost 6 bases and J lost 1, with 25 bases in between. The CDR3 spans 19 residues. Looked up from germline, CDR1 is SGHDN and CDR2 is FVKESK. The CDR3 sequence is CASSPRTPPGSPSGNTIYF. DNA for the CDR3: TGTGCCAGCAGTCCTAGAACCCCGCCCGGGAGCCCGTCTGGAAACACCATATATTTT.